The T cell receptor beta chain under discussion was sequenced for a study of chemoradiotherapy in HPV16-positive cancers. For the study at large: Functional T-cell assays on a couple of HPV16-positive patients' cells defined candidate HPV-specific clones and common TCR motifs.

Germline-derived CDR1 and CDR2 are SNHLY and FYNNEI. V gave up 2 bases and J gave up 4 bases, with 11 bases separating them. The CDR3 totals 15 residues. Study-level results: Candidate HPV-specific clones and E7-related TCR motifs grew in tumor during treatment.

TCRdb keeps only in-frame clones here, not all; method: immunoSEQ multiplex PCR. The table records around 12,000 clones, approximately 85% of them present only once. Samples were taken several times over chemoradiotherapy. Concerning this clone itself: The antigen is undetermined.

This TCR came from a human donor with HPV-associated anogenital cancer. Specimen collection occurred from a patient who underwent chemoradiotherapy. J is TRBJ1-4 and V is TRBV2; D call uncertain. The CDR3 here is CASSERSSDNEKLFF. CDR3 bases: TGTGCCAGCAGTGAAAGGAGCAGCGATAATGAAAAACTGTTTTTT.